These 24 T cell receptor beta chains were all obtained from the same sample, sequenced in a study of beta chain features in type 1 diabetes. Overall study results and limits: Type 1 diabetes patients had moderately but significantly shorter TCRB CDR3s in all four CD4+ subsets.

Reverse transcribing all isolated RNA meant expressed TCRB transcripts were sequenced. The method was immunoSEQ multiplex PCR; TCRdb's version includes in-frame clones alone and lacks a portion of them. This sample yields 300,000 to 400,000 clones, of which 9.6% are seen a single time; over 0.45% belongs to the top ten. Their antigens are not known. Sequences were obtained from central memory CD4+ T cells from blood. These receptors originate from a man in his thirties or forties with type 1 diabetes.

In its sample, this clone was seen a few times. The chain combines TRBV9 with TRBJ1-4, with D possibly TRBD1 on 5 matching bases. The CDR3 contains 16 residues. The V gene lost 4 bases and the J gene lost 3 bases, with 16 bases spanning the gap. Germline lookup yields CDR1 SGDLS and CDR2 YYNGEE. For the CDR3, the DNA is TGTGCCAGCAGCCCGGGGGTGGGAGTCTCTAATGAAAAACTGTTTTTT. Translation: CASSPGVGVSNEKLFF.

This clone was detected many times. The chain joins TRBV10-1 to TRBJ2-6; no firm D call. V lost 3 bases and J 3 bases, leaving 3 bases between the germline ends. CDR3 length: 13 amino acids. CDR1 WNHNN and CDR2 SYGVQD come from the germline V gene (reference sequence). The CDR3 sequence: CASSEGGANVLTF. The CDR3 DNA reads TGCGCCAGCAGTGAAGGTGGGGCCAACGTCCTGACTTTC.

This clone appeared a few times. This chain links TRBV7-2 with TRBJ2-7, with 11 bases identical to TRBD2. V lost 5 bases and J lost 3; bases outside the gene matches: 18. The CDR3 has 19 residues. The V gene's germline CDR1 is SGHTA and CDR2 FQGNSA. As DNA, the CDR3 is TGTGCCAGCAGCGGTGTAAAGGGCACCCTGACTAGCGGGGTCTACGAGCAGTACTTC. Protein: CASSGVKGTLTSGVYEQYF.

This clone has only a few counts. The chain recombines TRBV6-5 with TRBJ2-1; possible D gene TRBD2, 6 bases. The germline gives CDR1 MNHEY, CDR2 SVGAGI. This CDR3 is 15 amino acids long. The V and J ends lost 0 bases and 0 bases respectively, with 6 bases between them. The CDR3 here is CASSYSGSSYNEQFF. CDR3 coding DNA: TGTGCCAGCAGTTACTCCGGGAGCTCCTACAATGAGCAGTTCTTC.

V usage is TRBV2 and J usage is TRBJ1-1; D ambiguous. This CDR3 region has 13 residues. The V end lost 7 bases, the J end lost 2 bases, and 11 bases lay between the germline ends. The germline gives CDR1 SNHLY, CDR2 FYNNEI. CDR3 sequence (DNA): TGTGCCAGCACCTCTACCTTCAACACTGAAGCTTTCTTT. Translated: CASTSTFNTEAFF.

This clone was detected a few times. The rearrangement joins TRBV5-1 to TRBJ1-1; D may be TRBD1 (6 bases). There are 15 residues in the CDR3. V shed 0 bases and J shed 1 base, with 10 bases lying between them. Germline assignment: CDR1 SGHRS and CDR2 YFSETQ. The CDR3 here is CASSLAPGENTEAFF. The DNA for the CDR3 is TGCGCCAGCAGCTTGGCCCCAGGGGAGAACACTGAAGCTTTCTTT.

The V and J genes are TRBV18 and TRBJ1-1; D is ambiguous. From germline, CDR1 is KGHSH and CDR2 LQKENI. V was cut by 5 bases and J by 8 bases, with 18 bases left in between. The CDR3 contains 14 residues. The CDR3 protein is CASSTDWARREAFF. The DNA for the CDR3 is TGTGCCAGCTCAACGGACTGGGCTCGAAGGGAAGCTTTCTTT.

This clone has only a few counts. The J gene is TRBJ2-7, the V gene TRBV18, with 7 nucleotides matching TRBD2. Germline values: CDR1 KGHSH, CDR2 LQKENI. This CDR3 has 14 amino acids. V shed 3 bases and J 5 bases; nucleotides not matched to a gene: 7. The CDR3 DNA sequence: TGTGCCAGCTCACCGGGGAGGGGTTTCAACGAGCAGTACTTC. It yields the protein CASSPGRGFNEQYF.

This clone has at least ten counts. V and J are TRBV7-2 and TRBJ2-1; unclear D gene. Trimming left V 6 bases short and J 6 bases short, with 12 bases between. Per the germline V gene, CDR1 is SGHTA and CDR2 is FQGNSA. The CDR3 has 13 residues. The CDR3 DNA reads TGTGCCAGCAGTCAGCCTAGTCGCAATGAGCAGTTCTTC. Translating gives CASSQPSRNEQFF.

This clone has at least ten counts. This chain links TRBV5-1 with TRBJ2-1; tentative D call: TRBD2 (5 bases). Germline values: CDR1 SGHRS, CDR2 YFSETQ. Trimming stripped 2 bases from V and 9 bases from J, with 9 bases between. The CDR3 extends over 12 amino acids. Written as DNA, the CDR3 is TGCGCCAGCAGCTTCGACGGGATTGAGCAGTTCTTC. Translated: CASSFDGIEQFF.

This clone was seen many times. The chain couples TRBV6-6 to TRBJ2-1; D might be TRBD1 or TRBD2, each matching 5 bases. Germline CDR1 and CDR2: MNHNY and SVGAGI (reference sequence). Trimming stripped 10 bases from V and 2 bases from J, with 12 bases between. The CDR3 loop spans 13 amino acids. CDR3 region: CAIRDATYNEQFF. As DNA, the CDR3 is TGTGCCATCAGGGACGCCACCTACAATGAGCAGTTCTTC.

As to this clone: With a far larger clone one base away, a read error is the likely cause. V and J are TRBV11-3 and TRBJ2-3, with D unresolved. Trimming pared 3 bases from V and 0 bases from J, leaving 1 base between. This CDR3 is built from 12 residues. Germline V gene sequence: CDR1 SGHNT, CDR2 YENEEA. CDR3 amino acids: CASSFSTDTQYF. CDR3 DNA sequence: TGTGCCAGCAGCTTTAGCACAGATACGCAGTATTTT.

This clone appeared a few times. V usage is TRBV6-5 and J usage is TRBJ2-7; 8 nucleotides match TRBD1. Germline CDR1 and CDR2: MNHEY and SVGAGI. This CDR3 is 13 amino acids long. J was trimmed by 4 bases and V by 10 bases; bases with no gene match: 9. This CDR3 reads CATLDRVKYEQYF. CDR3 nucleotide sequence: TGTGCCACCCTGGACAGGGTAAAATACGAGCAGTACTTC.

This clone showed up just a few times. The chain has TRBV7-2 and TRBJ1-1, with D maybe TRBD1 (5 bases). V lost 5 bases and J lost 5, with 12 bases in between. The CDR3 has 13 amino acids. Germline CDR1 and CDR2: SGHTA and FQGNSA. Written as DNA, the CDR3 is TGTGCCAGCAGCCAAGTTGGGGGAACTGAAGCTTTCTTT. Amino acid sequence: CASSQVGGTEAFF.

The sample holds many counts of this clone. The J gene is TRBJ2-1, the V gene TRBV6-1, with 9 nucleotides matching TRBD2. The CDR3 consists of 16 residues. CDR1 and CDR2 from the germline V gene are MNHNS and SASEGT. Unmatched junction bases numbered 7, after V lost 4 bases and J lost 3 bases. The CDR3 DNA is TGTGCCAGCAGTGCTGGGAGACTAGCGGTCTACAATGAGCAGTTCTTC. This encodes CASSAGRLAVYNEQFF.

This clone was observed a handful of times. V usage is TRBV5-1 and J usage is TRBJ1-1; D uncertain. Looked up from germline, CDR1 is SGHRS and CDR2 is YFSETQ. V lost 0 bases and J 6 bases, leaving 6 bases between the germline ends. This CDR3 spans 12 amino acids. The CDR3 DNA sequence: TGCGCCAGCAGCTTGGAATCTTCTGAAGCTTTCTTT. Translated, it gives CASSLESSEAFF.

This clone was observed a few times. The V call is TRBV7-2, the J call TRBJ2-1; tentatively, D is TRBD1 or TRBD2 (5 bases each). CDR1 SGHTA and CDR2 FQGNSA come from the germline V gene. V shed 5 bases and J shed 9 bases, with 14 bases lying between them. This CDR3 is 13 amino acids long. The CDR3: CASSRLGGTEQFF. Written as DNA, the CDR3 is TGTGCCAGCAGCCGGCTTGGGGGTACTGAGCAGTTCTTC.

For this clone: Other DNA sequences within the sample encode an identical CDR3. The gene calls are TRBV6-5 and TRBJ1-3, with D unclear. The germline gives CDR1 MNHEY, CDR2 SVGAGI. Deletions cut 10 bases from V and 0 bases from J, with 7 bases between. The CDR3 extends over 12 amino acids. CDR3 region: CATGDSGNTIYF. The DNA of the CDR3 is TGTGCCACCGGTGACTCTGGAAACACCATATATTTT.

This chain links TRBV28 with TRBJ1-4, with 7 bases identical to TRBD1. The length of the CDR3 is 15 residues. Germline assignment: CDR1 MDHEN and CDR2 SYDVKM. The J segment lost 8 bases and the V segment lost 6 bases, leaving 12 bases of the junction unmatched. CDR3 loop: CASRENRGPAEKLFF. CDR3 nucleotide sequence: TGTGCCAGCAGGGAAAACAGGGGACCGGCCGAAAAACTGTTTTTT.

As regards this clone: A single base separates this from a much larger clone, so it may be a read error. This same CDR3 is encoded by further DNA sequences in the sample. CDR3 coding DNA: TGTGCCAGCAGCTTTGACATGAACACTGAAGCTTTCTTT. Its protein is CASSFDMNTEAFF. The V and J genes are TRBV7-2 and TRBJ1-1; D gene ambiguous. Germline CDR1 is SGHTA and CDR2 is FQGNSA. This CDR3 is built from 13 residues. With 3 bases removed from V and 0 bases from J, the gap between germline ends came to 5 bases.

Many counts were recorded for this clone. The chain uses TRBV6-1 and TRBJ1-5; no clear D. V lost 5 bases and J 3 bases, leaving 11 bases between the germline ends. The CDR3 is 14 amino acids. The germline V gene encodes CDR1 MNHNS and CDR2 SASEGT. This chain's CDR3 is CASSNGGYNQPQHF. The CDR3 region has the DNA TGTGCCAGCAGTAACGGAGGGTACAATCAGCCCCAGCATTTT.

This clone appeared a few times. This sequence joins TRBV5-1 and TRBJ1-2, with unresolved D. V was clipped by 0 bases and J by 3 bases, with 0 bases between them. Germline V gene lookup returns CDR1 SGHRS and CDR2 YFSETQ. This CDR3 region has 11 residues. DNA for the CDR3: TGCGCCAGCAGCTTGGACTATGGCTACACCTTC. It translates to CASSLDYGYTF.

The chain combines TRBV29-1 with TRBJ2-2; TRBD1 might be the D (6 bases). Germline V gene data show CDR1 as SQVTM and CDR2 as ANQGSEA. The V and J ends lost 7 bases and 1 base respectively, with 10 bases between them. CDR3 length equals 13 residues. CDR3 in amino acids: CSASTGNTGELFF. The CDR3 nucleotides read TGCAGCGCTTCGACAGGGAACACCGGGGAGCTGTTTTTT.

The rearrangement joins TRBV5-8 to TRBJ2-1, with D tentatively TRBD2 (6 bases). The CDR3 covers 17 residues. V lost 5 bases and J 7 bases, leaving 25 bases between the germline ends. The germline CDR1 and CDR2 sequences are SGHTS and YDEGEE. CDR3 in DNA: TGTGCCAGCAGTCCCCCGGGGCCTAGCGTTATTTTAAATGAGCAGTTCTTC. Amino acid sequence: CASSPPGPSVILNEQFF.